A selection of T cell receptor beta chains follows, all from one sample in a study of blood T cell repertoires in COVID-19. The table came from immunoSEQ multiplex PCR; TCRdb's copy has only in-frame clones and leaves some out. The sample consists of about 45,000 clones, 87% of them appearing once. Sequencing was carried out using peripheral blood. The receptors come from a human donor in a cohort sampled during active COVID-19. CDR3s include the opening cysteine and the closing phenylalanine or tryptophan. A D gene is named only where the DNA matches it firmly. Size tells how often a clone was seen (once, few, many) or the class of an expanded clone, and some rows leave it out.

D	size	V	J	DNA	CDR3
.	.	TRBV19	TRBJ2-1	TGTGCCACCGACACCGTGACAGGGAGGAATGAGCAGTTCTTC	CATDTVTGRNEQFF
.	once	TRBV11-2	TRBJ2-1	TGTGCCAGCAGCACGACAGCCTTCTACAATGAGCAGTTCTTC	CASSTTAFYNEQFF
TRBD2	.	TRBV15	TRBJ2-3	TGTGCCACCAGACTAGCGGGAGATACGCAGTATTTT	CATRLAGDTQYF
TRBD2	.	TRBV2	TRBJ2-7	TGTGCCAGCAGTGTAACCCCAAGGGGACTAGCGAATTACGAGCAGTACTTC	CASSVTPRGLANYEQYF
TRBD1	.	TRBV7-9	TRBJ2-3	TGTGCCAGCAGCATACAGGGGCATAGCACAGATACGCAGTATTTT	CASSIQGHSTDTQYF
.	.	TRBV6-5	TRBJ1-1	TGTGCCAGCAGAAAAGGTGGGGCTTTGAACACTGAAGCTTTCTTT	CASRKGGALNTEAFF
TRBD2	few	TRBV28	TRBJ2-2	TGTGCCAGCAGTCCCAAGTCGTTTGGGACTACTAACACCGGGGAGCTGTTTTTT	CASSPKSFGTTNTGELFF
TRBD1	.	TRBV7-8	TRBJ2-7	TGTGCCAGCAGCTTAGGGACAGGGCCCTACGAGCAGTACTTC	CASSLGTGPYEQYF
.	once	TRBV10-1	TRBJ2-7	TGCGCCAGCAGCTCCTCCAGAACGGAGAGCTCCTACGAGCAGTACTTC	CASSSSRTESSYEQYF
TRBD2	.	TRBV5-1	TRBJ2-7	TGCGCCAGCAGCTTGGGAAGGACTAGCGAATCCTACGAGCAGTACTTC	CASSLGRTSESYEQYF
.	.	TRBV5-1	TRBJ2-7	TGCGCCAGCAGCTTGGCTACCCCCTACGAGCAGTACTTC	CASSLATPYEQYF
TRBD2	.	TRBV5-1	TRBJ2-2	TGCGCCAGCACGTTGGACGGGAGGGCCCCCACCGGGGAGCTGTTTTTT	CASTLDGRAPTGELFF
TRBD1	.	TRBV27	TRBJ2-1	TGTGCCAGCAGTTTATCGGGGGACAGGGGGCGTAGTGCGTTCTTC	CASSLSGDRGRSAFF
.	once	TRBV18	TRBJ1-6	TGTGCCAGCTCACCAGCAGGGGTGACCTATGGGAATTCACCCCTCCACTTT	CASSPAGVTYGNSPLHF
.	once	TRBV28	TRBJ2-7	TGTGCCAGCAGTCCCTCTGCGACTCTCCCGGGCTACGAGCAGTACTTC	CASSPSATLPGYEQYF
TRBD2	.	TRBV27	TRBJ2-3	TGTGCCAGCAGTTTCCCTAGCGGGAGTGTGCAGTATTTT	CASSFPSGSVQYF
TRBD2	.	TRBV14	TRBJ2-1	TGTGCCAGCAGCCGACTAGCGAAGAAGCTCTCCGACTCCTACAATGAGCAGTTCTTC	CASSRLAKKLSDSYNEQFF
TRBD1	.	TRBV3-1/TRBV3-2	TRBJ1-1	TGTGCCAGCAGCCAAAGGGGGCGCCGAACTGAAGCTTTCTTT	CASSQRGRRTEAFF